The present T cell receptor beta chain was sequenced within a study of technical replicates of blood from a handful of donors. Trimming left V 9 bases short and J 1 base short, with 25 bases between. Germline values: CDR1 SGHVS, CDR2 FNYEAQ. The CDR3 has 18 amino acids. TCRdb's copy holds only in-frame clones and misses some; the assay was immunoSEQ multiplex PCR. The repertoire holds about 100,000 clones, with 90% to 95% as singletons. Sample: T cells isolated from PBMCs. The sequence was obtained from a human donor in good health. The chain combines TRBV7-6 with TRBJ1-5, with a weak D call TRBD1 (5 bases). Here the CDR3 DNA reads TGTGCCAGAGAAGAGACAGCCGGATGCCTATTGAGCAATCAGCCCCAGCATTTT. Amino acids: CAREETAGCLLSNQPQHF.